This T cell receptor beta chain was profiled in a study of blood T cell repertoires in COVID-19 (dated by TCRdb to 2019 to 2021). About the investigation overall: Samples from collaborators originated in the United States, Italy and Spain and spanned both the acute and convalescent phases of COVID-19. The prospective study material was composed of cDNA or gDNA derived from T cells, B-cell-depleted T cells, or PBMCs. The dataset comprised deeply sampled blood TCRbeta repertoires from subjects exposed to, actively infected with, or recovered from COVID-19. The repertoires were released in a freely available public database meant as a resource for research on the immune response to SARS-CoV-2. The samples were drawn from the first 160 participants of the ongoing ImmuneRACE study and from under 1,500 subjects provided by 6 global collaborators. Sample metadata almost always included a de-identified subject ID, COVID-19 status, age in years and sex. Where available, HLA class I and class II types were obtained from metadata supplied by the sample provider rather than from assay-based typing. Points the paper makes about the study in general: The amount of clinical and demographic metadata varied by source and participant and was provided uncurated.

In the prospective study, participants were roughly 18 to 90 years old, resided in about two dozen geographic areas of the United States, and were enrolled through a virtual design. To assign participants to cohorts, the prospective study relied on clinical history that participants themselves reported in a screening survey and a study questionnaire. ImmuneRACE Cohort 3 recovered participants were defined by two consecutive negative NP/OP PCR tests, healthcare professional clearance, or symptom resolution. In the prospective study, whole blood, serum and a nasopharyngeal or oropharyngeal swab were collected from each participant by mobile phlebotomists. Over a roughly 2-month period, participants in the prospective study had the option of providing additional blood draws and questionnaires. Blood samples from the prospective study were shipped frozen or at room temperature prior to DNA extraction.

The CDR3 sequence holds 13 residues, the cysteine and phenylalanine included. The sequence is cut down to CDR3 DNA, 39 bases in frame from base 1. V is shortened by 3 bases, J by 10 bases, and the region joining them spans 10 bases. CDR1 SEHNR and CDR2 FQNEAQ were looked up in the germline V gene (reference sequence). Concerning this clone: Its recognized antigen is unknown. No base quality values were provided; no much bigger clone lies one nucleotide off.

TCRbeta CDR3 regions were amplified from genomic DNA using the immunoSEQ Assay, a bias-controlled multiplex PCR. Processing in the source paper ran as follows. Within the assay, amplification of reference gene primers was used to estimate how many nucleated cells each sample contained. To quantify the absolute abundance of each unique TCRbeta CDR3 rearrangement, sequence reads were collapsed and filtered. Productive Simpson clonality was computed per sample as the square root of Simpson's diversity index over productive rearrangements. TCRdb's version of the immuneACCESS table is confined to in-frame rearrangements and falls short of the full clone set. An unresolved V gene accounts for under half of the shortfall where checked; the remainder is of unknown origin. V and J calls and clone size are copied from that table; D and trimming were computed from the DNA. The sample profile shows more than 200,000 clones; around 87% of them were found once. The ten largest clones add up to roughly 1.7% of the sample.

The chain couples TRBV7-9 to TRBJ1-6; the D gene cannot be named for sure. The receptor was derived from a woman aged 50 to 60 who had recovered from COVID-19. The sequencing input was PBMCs or T cells enriched from blood (not recorded which). The CDR3 protein is CASSFSGYSPLHF. The DNA reads as follows: TGTGCCAGCAGCTTTTCCGGGTACTCACCCCTCCACTTT.